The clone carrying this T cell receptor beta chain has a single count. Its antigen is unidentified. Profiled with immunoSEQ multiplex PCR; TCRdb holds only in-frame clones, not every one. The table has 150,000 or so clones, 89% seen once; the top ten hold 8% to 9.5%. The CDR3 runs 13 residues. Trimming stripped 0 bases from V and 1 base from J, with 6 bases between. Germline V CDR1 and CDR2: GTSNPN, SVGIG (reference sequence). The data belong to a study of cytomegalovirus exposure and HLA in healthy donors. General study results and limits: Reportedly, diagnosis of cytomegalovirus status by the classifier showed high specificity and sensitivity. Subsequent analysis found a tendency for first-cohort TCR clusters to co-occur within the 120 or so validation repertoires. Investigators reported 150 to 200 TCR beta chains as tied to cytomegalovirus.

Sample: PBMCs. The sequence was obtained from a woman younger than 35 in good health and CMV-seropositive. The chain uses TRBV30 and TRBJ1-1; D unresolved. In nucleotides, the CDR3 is TGTGCCTGGAGTGTACATCCGAACACTGAAGCTTTCTTT. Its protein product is CAWSVHPNTEAFF.